These 30 T cell receptor beta chains were sequenced from one sample in a study of blood T cell repertoires in COVID-19. Assay used: immunoSEQ multiplex PCR; TCRdb lists only in-frame clones, some missing. This sample has 100,000 to 150,000 clones, with approximately 87% found just once. Sequencing was carried out using peripheral blood. The receptors originated from a woman aged 60-70 years with acute or convalescent COVID-19.

V gene TRBV6-6 combines with J gene TRBJ2-7; a weak D match, TRBD1 (6 bases). V was cut by 5 bases and J by 3 bases, with 14 bases left in between. The germline gives CDR1 MNHNY, CDR2 SVGAGI (reference sequence). The CDR3 is made up of 14 amino acids. In DNA form, the CDR3 reads TGTGCCAGCAGTCTCAGGGGAAAGGGCTACGAGCAGTACGTC. The encoded protein is CASSLRGKGYEQYV.

The rearrangement links TRBV4-2 to TRBJ1-2; D perhaps matches TRBD1 (6 bases). Per the germline V gene, CDR1 is LGHNA and CDR2 is YNFKEQ. This CDR3 is built from 17 residues. V was trimmed by 0 bases and J by 2 bases, leaving 16 bases between them. The CDR3 is CASSQDVGTHINYGYTF. CDR3 DNA: TGTGCCAGCAGCCAAGATGTCGGGACACATATCAACTATGGCTACACCTTC.

The CDR3 here is CASSEDWSSYEQYF. CDR3 nucleotides: TGTGCCAGCAGCGAAGACTGGAGCTCCTACGAGCAGTACTTC. This chain connects TRBV11-2 to TRBJ2-7; no definite D call. Per germline, CDR1 SGHAT and CDR2 FQNNGV. Trimming stripped 5 bases from V and 0 bases from J, with 11 bases between. The CDR3 spans 14 residues.

V and J are TRBV19 and TRBJ1-5, with D maybe TRBD1 (6 bases). V lost 3 bases and J lost 4, with 10 bases in between. The CDR3 sequence is 14 residues long. Germline CDR1 reads LNHDA; CDR2 reads SQIVND (reference sequence). DNA of the CDR3: TGTGCCAGTAGTATCGGACAGCCGAATCAGCCCCAGCATTTT. This gives the protein CASSIGQPNQPQHF.

The genes are TRBV18 and TRBJ2-5; D might be TRBD1 (5 bases). The germline V gene encodes CDR1 KGHSH and CDR2 LQKENI. This CDR3 comprises 12 residues. Trimming left V 3 bases short and J 5 bases short, with 7 bases between. The CDR3 coding sequence is TGTGCCAGCTCACCTTGGGGCGAGACCCAGTACTTC. Its protein product is CASSPWGETQYF.

The chain's CDR3 is CASSEIGGGQPQHF. The CDR3 DNA reads TGTGCCAGCAGTGAAATCGGGGGGGGTCAGCCCCAGCATTTT. The chain uses TRBV6-1 and TRBJ1-5, with D possibly matching TRBD1 (5 bases). The V gene lost 2 bases and the J gene lost 6 bases, with 11 bases spanning the gap. The V gene's germline CDR1 is MNHNS and CDR2 SASEGT. This CDR3 spans 14 amino acids.

This clone was recorded a few times. The chain joins TRBV4-2 to TRBJ2-7, with D uncertain. CDR3 size: 12 residues. From germline, CDR1 is LGHNA and CDR2 YNFKEQ. V was clipped by 1 base and J by 6 bases, with 7 bases between them. The CDR3 region is CASSQATGEQYF. For the CDR3, the DNA is TGTGCCAGCAGCCAAGCGACGGGCGAGCAGTACTTC.

This clone was found a few times. The CDR3 DNA follows: TGTGCCAGCAGTTACTCGTGGGAGGCGACTAATGAAAAACTGTTTTTT. Translating gives CASSYSWEATNEKLFF. The genes are TRBV6-5 and TRBJ1-4; no reliable D call. V lost 0 bases and J 2 bases, leaving 10 bases between the germline ends. Germline V gene sequence: CDR1 MNHEY, CDR2 SVGAGI. CDR3 length: 16 residues.

The rearrangement uses TRBV5-1 and TRBJ2-5; weak D call: TRBD2 (5 bases). CDR1 and CDR2 from the germline V gene are SGHRS and YFSETQ. CDR3 length: 14 residues. The V and J ends lost 0 bases and 0 bases respectively, with 6 bases between them. CDR3 region: CASSLAGNQETQYF. CDR3 nucleotides: TGCGCCAGCAGCTTGGCCGGGAACCAAGAGACCCAGTACTTC.

The chain is built from TRBV6-5 and TRBJ1-1; D is possibly TRBD1 (6 bases). The germline V and J ends were trimmed by 2 bases and 4 bases, with 14 bases remaining between them. Per germline, CDR1 MNHEY and CDR2 SVGAGI. The CDR3 length is 15 residues. The CDR3 DNA follows: TGTGCCAGCAGTTACCTGGCAGGGGATTCCACTGAAGCTTTCTTT. Protein product: CASSYLAGDSTEAFF.

The genes are TRBV11-3 and TRBJ2-1, with TRBD2 matching 10 bases. The CDR3 contains 18 residues. CDR1 is SGHNT, CDR2 YENEEA, per germline. V dropped 2 bases and J dropped 9; count of bases not matched to a gene: 16. The CDR3 DNA is TGTGCCAGCAGCTTAAAGATTGAGGCTAGCGGGAGACGAGGTGAGCAGTTCTTC. Protein product: CASSLKIEASGRRGEQFF.

The V call is TRBV4-2, the J call TRBJ1-4, with TRBD1 matching over 7 bases. The J segment lost 1 base and the V segment lost 1 base, leaving 3 bases of the junction unmatched. Germline CDR1 LGHNA, CDR2 YNFKEQ. The length of the CDR3 is 16 residues. The chain's CDR3 is CASSQGGDRTNEKLFF. CDR3 bases: TGTGCCAGCAGCCAAGGGGGGGACAGAACTAATGAAAAACTGTTTTTT.

V usage is TRBV28 and J usage is TRBJ1-6; D gene unclear. Trimming stripped 6 bases from V and 7 bases from J, with 4 bases between. Germline-derived CDR1 and CDR2 are MDHEN and SYDVKM. The length of the CDR3 is 11 residues. The CDR3 nucleotides read TGTGCCAGCAGCCTGAATTCACCCCTCCACTTT. It specifies CASSLNSPLHF. Supplemented by reference TRBV28 and TRBJ1-6, the full variable domain reads DVKVTQSSRYLVKRTGEKVFLECVQDMDHENMFWYRQDPGLGLRLIYFSYDVKMKEKGDIPEGYSVSREKKERFSLILESASTNQTSMYLCASSLNSPLHFGNGTRLTVT.

The chain combines TRBV30 with TRBJ1-1; D call uncertain. The CDR3 loop spans 12 amino acids. V was trimmed by 5 bases and J by 0 bases, leaving 7 bases between them. From germline, CDR1 is GTSNPN and CDR2 SVGIG (reference sequence). The CDR3 region has the DNA TGTGCCTGGTTTTCTCTGAACACTGAAGCTTTCTTT. The encoded protein is CAWFSLNTEAFF.

This sequence joins TRBV3-1 (or the pseudogene TRBV3-2) and TRBJ2-5; D possibly corresponds to TRBD2 (5 bases). The V gene's germline CDR1 is LGHDT and CDR2 YNNKEL (reference sequence). V was pared by 7 bases and J by 4 bases, with 16 bases between. CDR3 size: 14 residues. In nucleotides, the CDR3 is TGTGCCAGCACCTCAGTCGGGGTTGCAGAGACCCAGTACTTC. As protein: CASTSVGVAETQYF.

This chain links TRBV28 with TRBJ1-1, with D perhaps TRBD1 (6 bases). This CDR3 is built from 16 residues. Trimming stripped 2 bases from V and 4 bases from J, with 17 bases between. CDR1 is MDHEN and CDR2 is SYDVKM in the germline V gene. The CDR3 DNA sequence: TGTGCCAGCAGTTTAGATACATACCGAGGGGGCACTGAAGCTTTCTTT. This gives the protein CASSLDTYRGGTEAFF.

The chain joins TRBV11-2 to TRBJ2-2; 7 bases line up with TRBD2. The trim removed 2 bases at V and 5 bases at J, leaving 2 bases unmatched. The CDR3 totals 14 residues. Germline V CDR1 and CDR2: SGHAT, FQNNGV. For the CDR3, the DNA is TGTGCCAGCAGCTTAAGAGCGGGAACCGGGGAGCTGTTTTTT. Translation gives CASSLRAGTGELFF. Full variable domain (outside the CDR3, taken from reference TRBV11-2 and TRBJ2-2): EAGVAQSPRYKIIEKRQSVAFWCNPISGHATLYWYQQILGQGPKLLIQFQNNGVVDDSQLPKDRFSAERLKGVDSTLKIQPAKLEDSAVYLCASSLRAGTGELFFGEGSRLTVL.

The chain has TRBV24-1 and TRBJ2-4, with D possibly being TRBD2 (5 bases). Germline CDR1 reads KGHDR; CDR2 reads SFDVKD. V was trimmed by 4 bases and J by 6 bases, leaving 15 bases between them. The CDR3 sequence is 15 residues long. CDR3 residues: CATSDPREGSNIQYF. In DNA, the CDR3 is TGTGCCACCAGTGACCCGCGAGAGGGTTCAAACATTCAGTACTTC.

The chain is built from TRBV3-1 (or the pseudogene TRBV3-2) and TRBJ1-6; D remains unclear. V lost 1 base to trimming and J lost 6 bases, with 13 bases between them. CDR1 and CDR2 from the germline V gene are LGHDT and YNNKEL (reference sequence). The CDR3 extends over 16 amino acids. The CDR3 region is CASSQGHTTSNSPLHF. In DNA, the CDR3 is TGTGCCAGCAGCCAAGGTCATACCACGAGTAATTCACCCCTCCACTTT.

The genes are TRBV11-2 and TRBJ1-2, with TRBD1 identical over 7 bases. The CDR3 totals 14 residues. Germline V gives CDR1 SGHAT, CDR2 FQNNGV. V gave up 5 bases and J gave up 4 bases; unmatched junction bases: 7. As DNA, the CDR3 is TGTGCCAGCAGCGCAGGGGGTCTCCTCTATGGCTACACCTTC. This sequence encodes CASSAGGLLYGYTF.

This clone was seen only once. This chain links TRBV10-1 with TRBJ1-5, with a tentative D call TRBD1 (6 bases). Germline values: CDR1 WNHNN, CDR2 SYGVQD (reference sequence). The CDR3 length is 15 residues. V lost 4 bases, J lost 2 bases, and 12 bases lay in between. The CDR3 DNA sequence: TGCGCCAGCAGTGTTGGGGGCTCGGGCAATCAGCCCCAGCATTTT. As protein: CASSVGGSGNQPQHF.

This chain joins TRBV9 and TRBJ2-1; D is perhaps TRBD2 (6 bases). The CDR3 covers 16 residues. The V and J ends lost 0 bases and 7 bases respectively, with 17 bases between them. The germline V gene encodes CDR1 SGDLS and CDR2 YYNGEE. The CDR3 DNA sequence: TGTGCCAGCAGCGTAGGACGGATGGGGGGACTTAATGAGCAGTTCTTC. This gives the protein CASSVGRMGGLNEQFF.

The chain links TRBV19 to TRBJ1-1; D is perhaps TRBD1 (5 bases). CDR3 size: 17 residues. In germline, CDR1 is LNHDA, CDR2 SQIVND (reference sequence). With 3 bases removed from V and 9 bases from J, the gap between germline ends came to 26 bases. The DNA for the CDR3 is TGTGCCAGTAGTATTCCCGGCCCTAGGGACCGGAGGGGACAAGCTTTCTTT. It specifies CASSIPGPRDRRGQAFF. Full variable domain (rest looked up from reference TRBV19 and TRBJ1-1): DGGITQSPKYLFRKEGQNVTLSCEQNLNHDAMYWYRQDPGQGLRLIYYSQIVNDFQKGDIAEGYSVSREKKESFPLTVTSAQKNPTAFYLCASSIPGPRDRRGQAFFGQGTRLTVV.

J is TRBJ1-2 and V is TRBV2; unclear D gene. The CDR3 is made up of 13 amino acids. CDR1 and CDR2 (germline): SNHLY, FYNNEI. Trimming left V 3 bases short and J 0 bases short, with 5 bases between. The CDR3 coding sequence is TGTGCCAGCAGTGATTCAGCTAACTATGGCTACACCTTC. It translates to CASSDSANYGYTF.

The chain combines TRBV28 with TRBJ1-2; 7 bases fit TRBD1. CDR1 and CDR2 (germline): MDHEN, SYDVKM. The CDR3 sequence is 15 residues long. V was clipped by 5 bases and J by 0 bases; unmatched bases: 6. CDR3 amino acids: CASSRGQATNYGYTF. DNA of the CDR3: TGTGCCAGCAGTCGCGGACAGGCAACTAACTATGGCTACACCTTC.

On this clone: Other DNA sequences in this specimen translate into the identical CDR3. This chain links TRBV19 with TRBJ1-5; D is perhaps TRBD1 (5 bases). This CDR3 is built from 14 residues. Deletions cut 3 bases from V and 4 bases from J, with 10 bases between. Germline V CDR1 and CDR2: LNHDA, SQIVND (reference sequence). The CDR3 DNA reads as TGTGCCAGTAGTATGGGGCAGCTTAATCAGCCCCAGCATTTT. Residues: CASSMGQLNQPQHF.

V and J are TRBV6-5 and TRBJ2-3, with a possible D match to TRBD1 (6 bases). Germline V gene data show CDR1 as MNHEY and CDR2 as SVGAGI. Trimming removed 6 bases from V and 0 bases from J, with 13 bases in between. The CDR3 is 15 amino acids. CDR3 sequence reads: CASRSQGTSTDTQYF. The CDR3, as DNA: TGTGCCAGCAGATCACAGGGTACTAGCACAGATACGCAGTATTTT.

The chain has TRBV5-1 and TRBJ2-5; D possibly corresponds to TRBD1 (6 bases). Germline lookup yields CDR1 SGHRS and CDR2 YFSETQ. CDR3 length equals 15 residues. The germline V and J ends were trimmed by 0 bases and 5 bases, with 14 bases remaining between them. The CDR3 protein is CASSLASGAGETQYF. The CDR3 DNA follows: TGCGCCAGCAGCTTGGCTTCAGGGGCCGGGGAGACCCAGTACTTC.

This clone was seen once. V is TRBV5-1 and J is TRBJ2-5, with 8 bases aligning to TRBD2. Trimming took 0 bases from V and 0 from J; bases not matched to a gene: 4. CDR3 size: 16 residues. Germline V gene sequence: CDR1 SGHRS, CDR2 YFSETQ. The chain's CDR3 is CASSLAASGHQETQYF. The CDR3 DNA reads as TGCGCCAGCAGCTTGGCGGCTAGCGGGCACCAAGAGACCCAGTACTTC.

The chain is built from TRBV11-3 and TRBJ1-1, with unresolved D. Trimming took off 5 bases at V and 1 base at J, with 11 bases between the two ends. The CDR3 consists of 14 residues. Germline V gives CDR1 SGHNT, CDR2 YENEEA. The CDR3, as DNA: TGTGCCAGCAGCCCCTATGGGAGGAACACTGAAGCTTTCTTT. It yields the protein CASSPYGRNTEAFF.